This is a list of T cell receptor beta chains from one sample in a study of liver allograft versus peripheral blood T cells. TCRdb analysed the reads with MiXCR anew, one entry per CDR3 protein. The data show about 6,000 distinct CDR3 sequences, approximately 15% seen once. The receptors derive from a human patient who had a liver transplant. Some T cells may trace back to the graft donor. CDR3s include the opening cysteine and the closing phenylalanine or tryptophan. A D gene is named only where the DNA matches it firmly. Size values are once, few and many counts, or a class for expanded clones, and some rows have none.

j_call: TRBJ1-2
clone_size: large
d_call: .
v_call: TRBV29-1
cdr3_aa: CSALNSNNYGYTF
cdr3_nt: TGCAGCGCCCTGAACAGTAATAACTATGGCTACACCTTC

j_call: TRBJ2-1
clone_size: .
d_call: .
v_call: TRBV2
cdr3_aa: CASRDFDNEQFF
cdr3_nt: TGTGCCAGCCGGGACTTTGACAATGAGCAGTTCTTC

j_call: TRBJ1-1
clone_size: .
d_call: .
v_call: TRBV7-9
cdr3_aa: CASSLGSFTNTEAFF
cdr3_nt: TGTGCCAGCAGCTTAGGAAGTTTTACGAACACTGAAGCTTTCTTT

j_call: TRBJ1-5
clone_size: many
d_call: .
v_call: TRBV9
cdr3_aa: CASSAGWTSNQPQHF
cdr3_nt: TGTGCCAGCAGCGCAGGTTGGACATCCAATCAGCCCCAGCATTTT

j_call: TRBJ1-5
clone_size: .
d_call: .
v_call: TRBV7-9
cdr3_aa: CASSFNGPDQPQHF
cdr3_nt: TGTGCCAGCAGCTTTAATGGACCCGATCAGCCCCAGCATTTT

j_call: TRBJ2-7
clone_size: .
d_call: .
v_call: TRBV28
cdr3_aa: CASRVGYEQYF
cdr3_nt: TGTGCCAGCAGGGTTGGGTACGAGCAGTACTTC

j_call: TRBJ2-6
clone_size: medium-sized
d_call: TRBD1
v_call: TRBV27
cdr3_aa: CASINNPGQFPSGANVLTF
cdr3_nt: TGTGCCAGCATCAATAATCCGGGACAGTTCCCCTCTGGGGCCAACGTCCTGACTTTC

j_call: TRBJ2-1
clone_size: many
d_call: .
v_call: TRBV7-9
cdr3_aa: CASSVDRRESEQFF
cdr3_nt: TGTGCCAGCAGCGTAGATAGGAGGGAGAGTGAGCAGTTCTTC

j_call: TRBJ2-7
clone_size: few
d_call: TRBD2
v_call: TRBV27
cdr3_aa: CASSFRLAGTYEQYF
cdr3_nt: TGTGCCAGCAGTTTTCGACTAGCGGGGACCTACGAGCAGTACTTC

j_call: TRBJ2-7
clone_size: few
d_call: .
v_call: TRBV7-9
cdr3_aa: CASSLGLVREQYF
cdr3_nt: TGTGCCAGCAGCTTAGGACTAGTCCGCGAGCAGTACTTC

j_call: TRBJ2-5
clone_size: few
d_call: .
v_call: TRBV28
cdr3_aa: CASSHLTVKETQYF
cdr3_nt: TGTGCCAGCAGTCACTTGACAGTAAAAGAGACCCAGTACTTC

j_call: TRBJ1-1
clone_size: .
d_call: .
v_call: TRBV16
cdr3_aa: CASSQSGKGRDTEAFF
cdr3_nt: TGTGCCAGCAGCCAATCGGGAAAGGGGCGAGACACTGAAGCTTTCTTT

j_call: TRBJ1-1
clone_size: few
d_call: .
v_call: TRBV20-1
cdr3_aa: CSASVVRETDTEAFF
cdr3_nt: TGCAGTGCTAGCGTGGTGAGGGAAACGGACACTGAAGCTTTCTTT

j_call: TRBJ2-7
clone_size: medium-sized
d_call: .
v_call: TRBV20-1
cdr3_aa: CSAQTTGTDPYEQYF
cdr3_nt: TGCAGTGCTCAAACTACCGGGACGGACCCCTACGAGCAGTACTTC

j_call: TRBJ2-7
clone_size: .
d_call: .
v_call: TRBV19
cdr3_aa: CASSIDRAYEQYF
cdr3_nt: TGTGCCAGTAGTATAGACAGGGCCTACGAGCAGTACTTC

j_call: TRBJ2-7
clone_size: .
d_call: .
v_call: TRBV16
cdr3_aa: CASSPSVNYEQYF
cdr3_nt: TGTGCCAGCAGCCCCTCGGTTAACTACGAGCAGTACTTC

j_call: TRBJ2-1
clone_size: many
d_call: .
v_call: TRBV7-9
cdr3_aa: CASRILHEQFF
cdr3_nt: TGTGCCAGCAGGATTTTGCATGAGCAGTTCTTC

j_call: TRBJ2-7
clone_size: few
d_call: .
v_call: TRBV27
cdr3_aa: CASSFPYYEQYF
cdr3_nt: TGTGCCAGCAGTTTCCCTTACTACGAGCAGTACTTC

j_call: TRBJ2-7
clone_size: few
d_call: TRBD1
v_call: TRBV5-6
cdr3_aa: CASSLGQGWIEQYF
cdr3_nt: TGTGCCAGCAGCTTGGGACAGGGATGGATCGAGCAGTACTTC

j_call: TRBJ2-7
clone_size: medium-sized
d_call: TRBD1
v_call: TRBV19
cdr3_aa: CASSLEQGTYEQYF
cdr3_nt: TGTGCCAGTAGCTTGGAACAGGGGACCTACGAGCAGTACTTC

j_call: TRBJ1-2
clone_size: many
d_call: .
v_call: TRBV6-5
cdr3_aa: CASSLRGRPGGYTF
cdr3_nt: TGTGCCAGCAGTTTACGGGGACGGCCCGGTGGCTACACCTTC

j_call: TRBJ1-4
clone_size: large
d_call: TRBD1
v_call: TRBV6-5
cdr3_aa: CASSSIPGQGNEKLFF
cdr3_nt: TGTGCCAGCAGTTCCATACCGGGACAGGGCAATGAAAAACTGTTTTTT

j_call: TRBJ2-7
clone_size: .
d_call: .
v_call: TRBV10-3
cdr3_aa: CAISDQEFHEQYF
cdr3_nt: TGTGCCATCAGTGATCAGGAATTCCACGAGCAGTACTTC

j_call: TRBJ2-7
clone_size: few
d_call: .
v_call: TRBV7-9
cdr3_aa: CASSTTTGLEQYF
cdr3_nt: TGTGCCAGCAGCACGACGACAGGCCTCGAGCAGTACTTC

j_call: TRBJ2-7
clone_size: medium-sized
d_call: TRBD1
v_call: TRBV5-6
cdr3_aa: CASSFGQGAFYEQYF
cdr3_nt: TGTGCCAGCAGCTTCGGACAGGGGGCCTTCTACGAGCAGTACTTC

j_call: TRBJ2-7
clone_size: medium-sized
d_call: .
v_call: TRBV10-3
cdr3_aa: CAIRPSEKTYEQYF
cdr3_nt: TGTGCCATCAGGCCTAGCGAGAAGACCTACGAGCAGTACTTC

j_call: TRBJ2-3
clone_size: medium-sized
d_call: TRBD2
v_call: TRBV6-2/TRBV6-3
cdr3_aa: CASSYPPGREDLSSTDTQYF
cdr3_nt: TGTGCCAGCAGTTACCCCCCGGGACGGGAGGACCTGTCTAGCACAGATACGCAGTATTTT

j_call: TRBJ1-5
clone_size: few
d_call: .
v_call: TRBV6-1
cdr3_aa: CATSDQPQHF
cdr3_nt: TGTGCCACCTCAGATCAGCCCCAGCATTTT

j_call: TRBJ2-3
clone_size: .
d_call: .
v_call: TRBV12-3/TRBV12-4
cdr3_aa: CASSPQGIGTDTQYF
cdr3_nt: TGTGCCAGCAGCCCCCAGGGGATTGGCACAGATACGCAGTATTTT

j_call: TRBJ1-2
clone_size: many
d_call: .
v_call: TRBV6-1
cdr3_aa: CASSEGRPYGYTF
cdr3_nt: TGTGCCAGCAGTGAGGGGCGGCCCTATGGCTACACCTTC

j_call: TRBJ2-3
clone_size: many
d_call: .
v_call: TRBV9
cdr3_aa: CASSVEAAADTQYF
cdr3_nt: TGTGCCAGCAGCGTAGAAGCGGCGGCAGATACGCAGTATTTT

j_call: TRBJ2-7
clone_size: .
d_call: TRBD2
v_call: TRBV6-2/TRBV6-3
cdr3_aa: CASNWRGSNEQYF
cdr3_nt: TGTGCCAGCAATTGGCGGGGGTCTAACGAGCAGTACTTC

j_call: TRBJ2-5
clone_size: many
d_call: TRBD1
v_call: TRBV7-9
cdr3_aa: CASSTGTGFQETQYF
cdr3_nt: TGTGCCAGCAGCACAGGGACAGGGTTCCAAGAGACCCAGTACTTC

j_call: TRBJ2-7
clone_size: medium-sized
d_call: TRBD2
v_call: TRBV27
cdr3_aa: CASSFGSGRAIYEQYF
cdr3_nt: TGTGCCAGCAGTTTTGGTAGCGGGAGGGCCATCTACGAGCAGTACTTC

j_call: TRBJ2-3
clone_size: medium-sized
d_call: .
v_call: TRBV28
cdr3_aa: CASSFEQGGSDTQYF
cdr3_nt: TGTGCCAGCAGCTTTGAACAGGGTGGATCAGATACGCAGTATTTT

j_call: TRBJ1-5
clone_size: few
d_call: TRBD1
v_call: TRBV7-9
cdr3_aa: CASSSGGDQPQHF
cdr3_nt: TGTGCCAGCAGCTCAGGGGGGGATCAGCCCCAGCATTTT

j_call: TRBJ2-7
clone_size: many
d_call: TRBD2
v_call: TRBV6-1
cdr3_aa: CASSEFSGGYEQYF
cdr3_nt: TGTGCCAGCAGTGAATTTAGCGGGGGCTACGAGCAGTACTTC

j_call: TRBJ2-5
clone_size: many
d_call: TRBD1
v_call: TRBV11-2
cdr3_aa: CASSLGTGRFQETQYF
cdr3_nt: TGTGCCAGCAGCTTAGGGACAGGGAGGTTCCAAGAGACCCAGTACTTC

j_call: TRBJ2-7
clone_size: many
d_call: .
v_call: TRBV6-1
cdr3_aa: CASSEAVSETYEQYF
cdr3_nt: TGTGCCAGCAGTGAAGCGGTCAGCGAGACCTACGAGCAGTACTTC

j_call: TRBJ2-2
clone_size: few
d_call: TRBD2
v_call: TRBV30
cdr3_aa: CAWSWGGTGELFF
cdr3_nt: TGTGCCTGGAGTTGGGGAGGGACCGGGGAGCTGTTTTTT

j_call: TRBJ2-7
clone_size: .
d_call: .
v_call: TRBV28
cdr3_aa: CASSFLTGTYEQYF
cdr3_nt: TGTGCCAGCAGTTTCTTGACAGGAACCTACGAGCAGTACTTC

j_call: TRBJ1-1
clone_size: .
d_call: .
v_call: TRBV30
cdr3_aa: CAWSGTYTEAFF
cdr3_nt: TGTGCCTGGAGTGGTACCTACACTGAAGCTTTCTTT

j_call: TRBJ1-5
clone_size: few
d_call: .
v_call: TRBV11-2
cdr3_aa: CASSFPKEPPYSNQPQHF
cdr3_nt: TGTGCCAGCAGCTTTCCGAAAGAACCCCCCTATAGCAATCAGCCCCAGCATTTT

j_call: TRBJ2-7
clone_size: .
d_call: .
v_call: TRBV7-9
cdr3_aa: CASSLGQHYEQYF
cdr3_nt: TGTGCCAGCAGCTTAGGACAGCACTACGAGCAGTACTTC

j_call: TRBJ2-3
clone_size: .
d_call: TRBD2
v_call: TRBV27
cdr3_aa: CASSLSGRPDTQYF
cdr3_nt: TGTGCCAGCAGTCTTAGCGGGAGACCAGATACGCAGTATTTT

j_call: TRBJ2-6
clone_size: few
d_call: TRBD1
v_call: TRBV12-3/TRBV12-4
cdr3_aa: CASSSLDRGSGANVLTF
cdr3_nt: TGTGCCAGCAGTTCCCTTGACAGGGGCTCCGGGGCCAACGTCCTGACTTTC

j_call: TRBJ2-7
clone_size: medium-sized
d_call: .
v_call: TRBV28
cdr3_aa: CASSPQVEQYF
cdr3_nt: TGTGCCAGCAGTCCCCAGGTCGAGCAGTACTTC

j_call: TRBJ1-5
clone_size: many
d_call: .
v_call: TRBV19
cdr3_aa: CASSPGRSNQPQHF
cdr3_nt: TGTGCCAGTAGCCCAGGGAGGAGCAATCAGCCCCAGCATTTT

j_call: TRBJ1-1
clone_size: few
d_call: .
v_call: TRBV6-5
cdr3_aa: CASSGGAWTEAFF
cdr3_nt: TGTGCCAGCAGCGGGGGGGCATGGACTGAAGCTTTCTTT

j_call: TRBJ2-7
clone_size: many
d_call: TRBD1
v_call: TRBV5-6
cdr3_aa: CASSGSGTGNYEQYF
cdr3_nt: TGTGCCAGCAGCGGCTCCGGGACAGGGAACTACGAGCAGTACTTC

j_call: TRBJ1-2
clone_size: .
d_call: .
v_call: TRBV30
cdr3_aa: CACFYGTPNGYTF
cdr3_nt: TGTGCCTGCTTCTATGGGACCCCCAATGGCTACACCTTC

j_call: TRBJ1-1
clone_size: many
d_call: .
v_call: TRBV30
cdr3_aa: CAWETGNTEAFF
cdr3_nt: TGTGCCTGGGAGACAGGGAACACTGAAGCTTTCTTT

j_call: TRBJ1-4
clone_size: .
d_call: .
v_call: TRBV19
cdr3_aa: CASSRGDEKLFF
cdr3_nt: TGTGCCAGTAGTAGGGGAGATGAAAAACTGTTTTTT

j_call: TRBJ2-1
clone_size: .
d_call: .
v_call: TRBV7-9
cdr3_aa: CASSSSRGADEQFF
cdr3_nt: TGTGCCAGCAGCTCTAGCAGGGGGGCCGATGAGCAGTTCTTC

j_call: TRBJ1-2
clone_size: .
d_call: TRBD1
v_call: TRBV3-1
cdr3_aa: CASSQVPGQEINYGYTF
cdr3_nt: TGTGCCAGCAGCCAAGTTCCCGGACAGGAGATTAACTATGGCTACACCTTC

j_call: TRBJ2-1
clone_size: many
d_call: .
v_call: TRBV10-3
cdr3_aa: CAISEGEENEQFF
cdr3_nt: TGTGCCATCAGTGAAGGGGAGGAAAATGAGCAGTTCTTC

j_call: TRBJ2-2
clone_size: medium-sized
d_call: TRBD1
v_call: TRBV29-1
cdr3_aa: CSTRQGVDTGELFF
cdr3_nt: TGCAGCACCAGACAGGGGGTCGACACCGGGGAGCTGTTTTTT